This T cell receptor beta chain is drawn from a study of blood T cells in healthy people across ages. Primed by a sample-barcoded 5' primer and a J-beta primer mix, a second PCR proceeded for about 7 to 11 cycles. Each CDR3 protein gets one entry after TCRdb re-called the 5' RACE reads with MiXCR. The sample shows around 500,000 distinct CDR3 sequences, 25% to 35% of them seen only once. CDR3 length equals 12 residues. CDR1 DFQATT and CDR2 SNEGSKA come from the germline V gene (reference sequence). V gave up 5 bases and J gave up 7 bases; unmatched junction bases: 4. The same sample was also studied in work on T cells of mothers and their children. That source reports: The study recruited three healthy Caucasian mothers and their six children as donors.

The receptor was derived from a boy younger than 10 in good health. The chain joins TRBV20-1 to TRBJ2-7; 11 bases match TRBD2. Input material: blood. This chain's CDR3 is CSASTSGKEQYF. The CDR3 coding sequence is TGCAGTGCTTCGACTAGCGGGAAAGAGCAGTACTTC.